The entry below describes one T cell receptor beta chain. Its matching antigen is unknown. This specimen belongs to a study of T cells in localized non-small cell lung cancer. Study results and caveats: Elevated circulating T cell density in blood was associated with longer overall survival. In uninvolved adjacent lung, T cell clonality reached its highest value, exceeding tumor. Researchers found a median 57 of the top 100 tumor clones in adjacent lung. It remains possible that heterogeneity exists, since only one tumor region was sequenced.

CDR3 length: 15 amino acids. The germline V gene has CDR1 SGHRS and CDR2 YFSETQ. V lost 3 bases to trimming and J lost 0 bases; unmatched junction nucleotides: 5. Libraries were prepared by immunoSEQ multiplex PCR; TCRdb keeps only in-frame clonotypes and omits some of them. This sample has around 55,000 clones; roughly 86% occur once, and the top ten carry about 16%. The source was PBMCs, collected before any cancer treatment. V is TRBV5-1 and J is TRBJ1-1; 7 bases are a match to TRBD1. This receptor was obtained from a female donor with stage II lung adenocarcinoma. The CDR3 DNA reads TGCGCCAGCAGCTCCGGGGACAGATTGAACACTGAAGCTTTCTTT. Protein product: CASSSGDRLNTEAFF.